Each of the 17 T cell receptor beta chains below was sequenced from the same sample in a study of persistence of HIV-infected CD4 T cells. An overlapping HIV-1 Gag peptide pool stimulated these cells at about 1 ug/peptide/mL. CD40L-negative CD69-negative CD45RO-high memory CD4+ T cells were sorted as populations depleted of antigen-responding cells. For these receptors, no antigen is known. The libraries were made with immunoSEQ version 4 in survey mode. Assay used: immunoSEQ multiplex PCR; TCRdb lists only in-frame clones, some missing. Here the sample spans tens of thousands of clones, around 82% being singletons. The input for sequencing was CD4+ T cells sorted from PBMCs after approximately 20-hour stimulation, taken from a patient who received antiretroviral therapy. The receptors here all came from an adult man with HIV who was CMV-seropositive.

This clone has only one observation. V gene TRBV5-1 combines with J gene TRBJ1-1; D gene unclear. CDR1 is SGHRS and CDR2 is YFSETQ in the germline V gene. The CDR3 has 13 residues. With 0 bases removed from V and 6 bases from J, the gap between germline ends came to 9 bases. The CDR3 loop reads CASSLEVSAEAFF. The CDR3 coding sequence is TGCGCCAGCAGCTTGGAGGTGTCCGCTGAAGCTTTCTTT.

The chain carries TRBV30 and TRBJ1-6; TRBD1 aligns across 7 bases. This CDR3 has 15 amino acids. The V and J ends lost 3 bases and 6 bases, in that order; junction bases with no gene match: 8. Germline V CDR1 and CDR2: GTSNPN, SVGIG (reference sequence). CDR3 bases: TGTGCCTGGAGAGCAGGGGGTCTTTTTAATTCACCCCTCCACTTT. It codes for CAWRAGGLFNSPLHF.

This clone was seen once. The chain employs TRBV7-2 and TRBJ1-1, with 8 bases fitting TRBD1. There are 15 residues in the CDR3. V trimming: 6 bases; J trimming: 1 base; junction bases outside the gene matches: 7. In germline, CDR1 is SGHTA, CDR2 FQGNSA. CDR3 protein: CASRPFRGRNTEAFF. The CDR3 nucleotides read TGTGCCAGCAGGCCATTCAGGGGGCGGAACACTGAAGCTTTCTTT.

The V call is TRBV9, the J call TRBJ2-5, with 9 bases fitting TRBD2. CDR1 is SGDLS and CDR2 is YYNGEE in the germline V gene. This CDR3 is 17 amino acids long. J gave up 4 bases and V 4 bases, and 14 bases lay outside the gene matches. The CDR3 sequence is CASSSSPSSGSGETQYF. In DNA form, the CDR3 reads TGTGCCAGCAGCTCCTCCCCGAGTAGCGGGAGTGGAGAGACCCAGTACTTC.

The rearrangement joins TRBV6-5 to TRBJ1-2; D not resolved. In germline, CDR1 is MNHEY, CDR2 SVGAGI. The CDR3 extends over 15 amino acids. The V and J ends lost 5 bases and 0 bases respectively, with 13 bases between them. CDR3 nucleotide sequence: TGTGCCAGCAGTAATCAGGTTTACTCTAACTATGGCTACACCTTC. Translating it yields CASSNQVYSNYGYTF.

The chain is built from TRBV5-1 and TRBJ2-1, with 7 bases lining up with TRBD2. Per the germline V gene, CDR1 is SGHRS and CDR2 is YFSETQ. With 6 bases clipped from V and 6 bases from J, the junction kept 9 bases outside the gene matches. The length of the CDR3 is 14 residues. CDR3 residues: CASTRGEKANEQFF. For the CDR3, the DNA is TGCGCCAGCACCCGGGGGGAGAAGGCCAATGAGCAGTTCTTC. Supplemented by reference TRBV5-1 and TRBJ2-1, the full variable domain reads KAGVTQTPRYLIKTRGQQVTLSCSPISGHRSVSWYQQTPGQGLQFLFEYFSETQRNKGNFPGRFSGRQFSNSRSEMNVSTLELGDSALYLCASTRGEKANEQFFGPGTRLTVL.

The rearrangement joins TRBV5-1 to TRBJ1-2; TRBD1 matches at 9 bases. Germline CDR1 is SGHRS and CDR2 is YFSETQ. Unmatched junction bases numbered 13, after V lost 7 bases and J lost 3 bases. The CDR3 is 16 amino acids. The CDR3 loop is CASSGFMGQGDYGYTF. The CDR3 nucleotides are TGCGCCAGCTCCGGGTTCATGGGACAGGGCGACTATGGCTACACCTTC. Together with reference TRBV5-1 and TRBJ1-2, the CDR3 gives the full variable domain: KAGVTQTPRYLIKTRGQQVTLSCSPISGHRSVSWYQQTPGQGLQFLFEYFSETQRNKGNFPGRFSGRQFSNSRSEMNVSTLELGDSALYLCASSGFMGQGDYGYTFGSGTRLTVV.

This clone was recorded a few times. The chain recombines TRBV7-2 with TRBJ1-1; D gene unclear. CDR1 and CDR2 (germline): SGHTA, FQGNSA. V lost 5 bases, J lost 10 bases, and 14 bases lay in between. The CDR3 has 12 amino acids. The CDR3 here is CASSPDQIGAFF. The CDR3 DNA follows: TGTGCCAGCAGCCCCGACCAAATAGGAGCTTTCTTT.

This clone was counted only a few times. The chain has TRBV4-3 and TRBJ2-5; D uncertain. The germline CDR1 and CDR2 sequences are LGHNA and YSLEER. The V and J ends lost 4 bases and 1 base respectively, with 16 bases between them. The CDR3 totals 16 residues. The CDR3 region is CASSPWEGRIQETQYF. The CDR3 nucleotides are TGCGCCAGCAGCCCATGGGAAGGAAGGATCCAAGAGACCCAGTACTTC.

This chain links TRBV30 with TRBJ1-2, with D hard to call. Trimming stripped 0 bases from V and 2 bases from J, with 13 bases between. Germline CDR1 is GTSNPN and CDR2 is SVGIG (reference sequence). The CDR3 length is 15 residues. The DNA for the CDR3 is TGTGCCTGGAGTGTGTTTGAGGACCCGAACTATGGCTACACCTTC. Encoded protein: CAWSVFEDPNYGYTF.

V is TRBV18 and J is TRBJ1-1; no definite D call. The CDR3 is 14 amino acids. Between the trimmed V and J ends, which lost 1 base and 1 base, there was a span of 7 bases. Per germline, CDR1 KGHSH and CDR2 LQKENI. CDR3 nucleotide sequence: TGTGCCAGCTCACCACAGGAGAGGAACACTGAAGCTTTCTTT. Protein: CASSPQERNTEAFF.

The CDR3 spells CASSETGTGGVRNQPQHF. The CDR3 nucleotides read TGTGCCAGCAGTGAGACCGGGACAGGGGGCGTGAGGAATCAGCCCCAGCATTTT. The gene calls are TRBV6-1 and TRBJ1-5; 12 nucleotides line up with TRBD1. The V segment lost 3 bases and the J segment 4 bases; nucleotides outside the gene matches: 10. Germline CDR1 reads MNHNS; CDR2 reads SASEGT. CDR3 length: 18 amino acids.

The V gene is TRBV6-2 or TRBV6-3, the J gene TRBJ2-7, with D possibly being TRBD1 or TRBD2 (5 bases each). With 0 bases removed from V and 7 bases from J, the gap between germline ends came to 19 bases. The CDR3 totals 16 residues. Germline CDR1 and CDR2: MNHEY and SVGEGT. CDR3 in amino acids: CASSYSGSRDALEQYF. The CDR3 DNA reads as TGTGCCAGCAGTTACTCGGGTAGCCGGGACGCCTTAGAGCAGTACTTC.

This rearrangement joins TRBV28 to TRBJ2-1, with 8 bases identical to TRBD2. This CDR3 contains 17 residues. J was trimmed by 3 bases and V by 4 bases; bases with no gene match: 11. Germline V gives CDR1 MDHEN, CDR2 SYDVKM. CDR3 DNA sequence: TGTGCCAGCAGTTCGCCCCGAGGGGCGGGGGGCTACAATGAGCAGTTCTTC. Amino acid sequence: CASSSPRGAGGYNEQFF.

This clone was observed a few times. The chain recombines TRBV4-2 with TRBJ2-1; 9 bases align to TRBD2. The CDR3 runs to 16 residues. Germline V lookup: CDR1 LGHNA, CDR2 YNFKEQ. With 1 base clipped from V and 4 bases from J, the junction kept 5 bases outside the gene matches. CDR3 bases: TGTGCCAGCAGCCAAGGGAGCGGGGGGCAATACAATGAGCAGTTCTTC. Protein product: CASSQGSGGQYNEQFF.

V is TRBV3-1 (or the pseudogene TRBV3-2) and J is TRBJ2-1; 8 bases match TRBD1. This CDR3 is built from 16 residues. Germline assignment: CDR1 LGHDT and CDR2 YNNKEL (reference sequence). Trimming took 2 bases from V and 4 from J; bases not matched to a gene: 7. CDR3 sequence: CASSQQGARGYNEQFF. CDR3 nucleotide sequence: TGTGCCAGCAGCCAACAGGGGGCGAGGGGATACAATGAGCAGTTCTTC.

The chain combines TRBV2 with TRBJ1-6; D not resolved. CDR3 length equals 15 residues. V was cut by 11 bases and J by 8 bases, with 22 bases left in between. CDR1 SNHLY and CDR2 FYNNEI come from the germline V gene. This CDR3 reads CAQTLERPGDSPLHF. The CDR3 DNA reads TGTGCCCAAACCCTGGAGCGGCCCGGGGATTCACCCCTCCACTTT.